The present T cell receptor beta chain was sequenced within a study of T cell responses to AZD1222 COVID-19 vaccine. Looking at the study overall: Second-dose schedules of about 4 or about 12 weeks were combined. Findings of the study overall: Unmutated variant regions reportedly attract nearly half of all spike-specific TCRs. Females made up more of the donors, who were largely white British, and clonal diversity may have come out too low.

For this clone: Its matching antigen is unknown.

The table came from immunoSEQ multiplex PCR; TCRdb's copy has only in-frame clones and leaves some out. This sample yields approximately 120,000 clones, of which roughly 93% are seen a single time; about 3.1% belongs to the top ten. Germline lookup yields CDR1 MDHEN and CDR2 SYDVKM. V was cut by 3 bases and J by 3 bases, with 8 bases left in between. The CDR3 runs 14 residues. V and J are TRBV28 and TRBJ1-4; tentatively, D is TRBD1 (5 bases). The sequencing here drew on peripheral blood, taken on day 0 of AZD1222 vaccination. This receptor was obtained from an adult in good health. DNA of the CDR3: TGTGCCAGCAGTTTCACGGGGGCTAATGAAAAACTGTTTTTT. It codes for CASSFTGANEKLFF. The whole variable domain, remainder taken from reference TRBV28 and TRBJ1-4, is DVKVTQSSRYLVKRTGEKVFLECVQDMDHENMFWYRQDPGLGLRLIYFSYDVKMKEKGDIPEGYSVSREKKERFSLILESASTNQTSMYLCASSFTGANEKLFFGSGTQLSVL.